This T cell receptor (beta chain) was sequenced in a study of identical twins. Between the trimmed V and J ends, which lost 4 bases and 0 bases, there was a span of 11 bases. Germline V gives CDR1 SQVTM, CDR2 ANQGSEA. This CDR3 is 14 amino acids long. There were only healthy Caucasians among the donors. A few counts support this clonotype. What it recognizes is unknown. Study observations and caveats: With monozygotic twins, out-of-frame TCR alpha sharing exceeded what models estimated. Sequences that were out-of-frame, alpha and twin-shared displayed an excess of low generation probability.

Unique molecular identifiers were in the cDNA, with template-switch universal primer binding. One entry per CDR3 protein results from TCRdb running MiXCR on the 5' RACE reads. The table lists about 460,000 distinct CDR3 sequences, over 12% of them singletons, with around 0.57% in the top ten. These data were likewise used in another study, on yellow fever vaccine responses in identical twins.

Sequences were obtained from CD4+ T cells sorted from blood. This chain joins TRBV29-1 and TRBJ2-3, with TRBD2 as a possible D gene (5 bases). The receptor's source is a woman aged 18-29 years in good health. The chain's CDR3 is CSVASGASTDTQYF. The CDR3 nucleotides read TGCAGCGTTGCCAGCGGAGCTAGCACAGATACGCAGTATTTT.